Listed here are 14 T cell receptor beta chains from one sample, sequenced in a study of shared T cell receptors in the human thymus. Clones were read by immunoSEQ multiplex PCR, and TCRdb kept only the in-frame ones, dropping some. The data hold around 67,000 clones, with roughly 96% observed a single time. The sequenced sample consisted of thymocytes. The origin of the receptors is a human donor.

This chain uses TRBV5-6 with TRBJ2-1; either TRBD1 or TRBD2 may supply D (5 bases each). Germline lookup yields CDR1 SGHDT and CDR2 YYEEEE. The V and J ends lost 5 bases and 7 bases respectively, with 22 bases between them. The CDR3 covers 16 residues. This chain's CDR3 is CASRGPGPPGLNEQFF. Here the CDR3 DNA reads TGTGCCAGCAGGGGGCCGGGACCTCCGGGATTGAATGAGCAGTTCTTC.

CDR3 loop: CASSPGQGTLLNEKLFF. In DNA form, the CDR3 reads TGTGCCAGCTCACCAGGACAGGGAACCCTTCTTAATGAAAAACTGTTTTTT. This chain links TRBV18 with TRBJ1-4; 8 nucleotides line up with TRBD1. The V segment lost 2 bases and the J segment 4 bases; nucleotides outside the gene matches: 9. CDR1 KGHSH and CDR2 LQKENI come from the germline V gene. The CDR3 is made up of 17 amino acids.

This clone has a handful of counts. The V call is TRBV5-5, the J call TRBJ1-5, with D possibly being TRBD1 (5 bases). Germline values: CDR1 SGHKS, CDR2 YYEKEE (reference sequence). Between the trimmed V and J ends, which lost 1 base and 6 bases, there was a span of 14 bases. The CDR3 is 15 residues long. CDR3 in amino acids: CASSLTTGRGQPQHF. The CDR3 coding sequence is TGTGCCAGCAGCTTGACCACAGGCCGAGGTCAGCCCCAGCATTTT.

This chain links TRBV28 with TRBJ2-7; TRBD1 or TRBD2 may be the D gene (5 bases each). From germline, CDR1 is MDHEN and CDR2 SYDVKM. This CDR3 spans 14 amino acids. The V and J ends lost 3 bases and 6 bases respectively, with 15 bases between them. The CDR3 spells CASSFRDGDAEQYF. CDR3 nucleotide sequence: TGTGCCAGCAGTTTCAGGGACGGCGACGCCGAGCAGTACTTC.

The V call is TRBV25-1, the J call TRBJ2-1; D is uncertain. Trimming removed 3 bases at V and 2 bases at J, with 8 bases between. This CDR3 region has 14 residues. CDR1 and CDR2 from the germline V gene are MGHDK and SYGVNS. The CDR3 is CASSEWKTYNEQFF. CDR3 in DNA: TGTGCCAGCAGTGAGTGGAAGACCTACAATGAGCAGTTCTTC.

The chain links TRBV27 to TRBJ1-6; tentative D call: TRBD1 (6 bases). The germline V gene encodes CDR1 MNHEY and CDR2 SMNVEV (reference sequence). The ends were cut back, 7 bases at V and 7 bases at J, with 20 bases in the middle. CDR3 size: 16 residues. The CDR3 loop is CASTRGGGLGNSPLHF. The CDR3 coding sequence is TGTGCCAGCACAAGGGGTGGGGGGCTAGGGAATTCACCCCTCCACTTT.

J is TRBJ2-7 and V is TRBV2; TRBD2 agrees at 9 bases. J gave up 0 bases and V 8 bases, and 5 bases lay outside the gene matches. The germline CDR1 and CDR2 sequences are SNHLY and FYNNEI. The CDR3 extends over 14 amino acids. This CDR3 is CASVASGDSYEQYF. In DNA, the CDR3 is TGTGCCAGCGTCGCTAGCGGGGACTCCTACGAGCAGTACTTC.

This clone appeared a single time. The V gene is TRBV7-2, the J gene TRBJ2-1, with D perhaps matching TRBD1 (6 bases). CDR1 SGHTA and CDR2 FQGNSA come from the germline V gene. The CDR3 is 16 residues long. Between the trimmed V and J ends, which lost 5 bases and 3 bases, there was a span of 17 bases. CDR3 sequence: CASSLPGTSFYNEQFF. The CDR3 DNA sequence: TGTGCCAGCAGCCTGCCCGGGACATCATTCTACAATGAGCAGTTCTTC. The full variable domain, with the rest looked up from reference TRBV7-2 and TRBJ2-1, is GAGVSQSPSNKVTEKGKDVELRCDPISGHTALYWYRQSLGQGLEFLIYFQGNSAPDKSGLPSDRFSAERTGGSVSTLTIQRTQQEDSAVYLCASSLPGTSFYNEQFFGPGTRLTVL.

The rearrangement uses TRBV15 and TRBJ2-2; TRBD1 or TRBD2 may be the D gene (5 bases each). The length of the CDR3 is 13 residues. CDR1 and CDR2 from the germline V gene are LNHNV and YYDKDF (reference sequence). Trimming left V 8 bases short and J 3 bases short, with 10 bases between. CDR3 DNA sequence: TGTGCCACCGAAGAGGGGTACACCGGGGAGCTGTTTTTT. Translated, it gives CATEEGYTGELFF.

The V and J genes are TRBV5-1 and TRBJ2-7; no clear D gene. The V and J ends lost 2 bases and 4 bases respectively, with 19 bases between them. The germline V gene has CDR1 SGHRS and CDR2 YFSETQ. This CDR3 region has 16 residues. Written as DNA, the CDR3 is TGCGCCAGCAGCTTAACCGCGGCCCACGACGGATACGAGCAGTACTTC. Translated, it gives CASSLTAAHDGYEQYF. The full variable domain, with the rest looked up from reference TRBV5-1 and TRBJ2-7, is KAGVTQTPRYLIKTRGQQVTLSCSPISGHRSVSWYQQTPGQGLQFLFEYFSETQRNKGNFPGRFSGRQFSNSRSEMNVSTLELGDSALYLCASSLTAAHDGYEQYFGPGTRLTVT.

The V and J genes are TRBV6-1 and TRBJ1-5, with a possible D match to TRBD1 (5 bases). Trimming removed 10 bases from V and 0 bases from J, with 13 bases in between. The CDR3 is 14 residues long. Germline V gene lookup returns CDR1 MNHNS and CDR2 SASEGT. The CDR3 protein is CAIMDIYSNQPQHF. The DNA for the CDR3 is TGTGCCATTATGGACATCTATAGCAATCAGCCCCAGCATTTT.

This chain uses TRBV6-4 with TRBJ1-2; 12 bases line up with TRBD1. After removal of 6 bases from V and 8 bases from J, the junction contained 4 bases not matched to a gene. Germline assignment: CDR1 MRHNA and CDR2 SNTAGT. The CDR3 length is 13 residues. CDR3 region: CASSAGTGGGYTF. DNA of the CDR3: TGTGCCAGCAGCGCCGGGACAGGGGGCGGCTACACCTTC.

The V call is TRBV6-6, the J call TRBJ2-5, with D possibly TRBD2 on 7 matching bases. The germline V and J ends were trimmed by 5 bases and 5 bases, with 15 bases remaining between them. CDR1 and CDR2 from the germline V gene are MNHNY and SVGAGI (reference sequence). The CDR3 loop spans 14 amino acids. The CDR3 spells CASSPGRGMETQYF. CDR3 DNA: TGTGCCAGCAGTCCAGGGAGGGGGATGGAGACCCAGTACTTC.

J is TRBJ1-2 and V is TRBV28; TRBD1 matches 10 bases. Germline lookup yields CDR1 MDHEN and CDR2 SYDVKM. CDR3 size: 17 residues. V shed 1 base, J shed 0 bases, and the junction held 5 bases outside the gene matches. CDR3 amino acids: CASSLSGTGATNYGYTF. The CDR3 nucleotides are TGTGCCAGCAGTTTATCCGGGACAGGGGCAACTAACTATGGCTACACCTTC.